The subject of this entry is one T cell receptor (beta chain). At one end the junction does not follow the germline gene, possibly because of a read error. The data were taken from a study of preoperative IRX-2 immunotherapy in early breast cancer. Stated treatment: preoperative locoregional IRX-2 cytokine immunotherapy. Samples came from a phase Ib trial of preoperative locoregional IRX-2 cytokine immunotherapy. TCRdb keeps only in-frame clones here, not all; method: immunoSEQ multiplex PCR. The data show over 30,000 clones, nearly 90% seen once. The sequenced sample was tumor tissue, obtained after IRX-2 immunotherapy. The receptor was isolated from a human donor with breast cancer.

The CDR3 DNA follows: TGTGCCAGTAGCTCCCGAGGGGCCGGGGGAAATACGCAGTATTTT. It translates to CASSSRGAGGNTQYF. The rearrangement uses TRBV11-1 and TRBJ2-3, with D tentatively TRBD2 (6 bases). The CDR3 length is 15 residues. CDR1 is SGHAT and CDR2 is FQDESV in the germline V gene (reference sequence). The whole variable domain, filled in from reference TRBV11-1 and TRBJ2-3, reads EAEVAQSPRYKITEKSQAVAFWCDPISGHATLYWYRQILGQGPELLVQFQDESVVDDSQLPKDRFSAERLKGVDSTLKIQPAELGDSAMYLCASSSRGAGGNTQYFGPGTRLTVL.